The 6 T cell receptor beta chains in this list originate from one sample, sequenced in a study of Graves' ophthalmopathy and Graves' hyperthyroidism. The authors amplified TCR beta CDR3 regions, and they did so from RNA transcripts for repertoire sequencing. First-round RT-PCR employed HTBI primers, with a second-round multiplex PCR after it. TCRdb processed the multiplex PCR reads anew with MiXCR; each CDR3 protein has one entry. The sample lists about 700,000 distinct CDR3 sequences, about 41% seen once, with over 2.5% in the top ten. The sample consisted of peripheral blood. These receptors originate from an adult man with Graves' ophthalmopathy.

In its sample, this clonotype was seen many times. The genes are TRBV11-3 and TRBJ1-1; maybe TRBD1 (6 bases). Germline values: CDR1 SGHNT, CDR2 YENEEA. V was shortened by 2 bases and J by 11 bases, with 12 bases between the two germline ends. CDR3 length: 12 residues. DNA of the CDR3: TGTGCCAGCAGCTTACAGGGGTGGCCGGCTTTCTTT. Translated, it gives CASSLQGWPAFF.

At least ten counts were recorded for this clonotype. The chain has TRBV10-3 and TRBJ1-5; D gene ambiguous. Germline values: CDR1 ENHRY, CDR2 SYGVKD. The CDR3 has 15 amino acids. Trimming took off 10 bases at V and 6 bases at J, with 22 bases between the two ends. For the CDR3, the DNA is TGTGCCAGCAGAATCGCTAAGGGTCGAGGTCAGCCCCAGCATTTT. Translating it yields CASRIAKGRGQPQHF.

This chain links TRBV29-1 with TRBJ1-1; D is uncertain. Trimming removed 8 bases at V and 5 bases at J, with 15 bases between. Germline V lookup: CDR1 SQVTM, CDR2 ANQGSEA. The CDR3 has 12 amino acids. The CDR3 nucleotides read TGCAGCAGTGAAGACCAATGGACTGAAGCTTTCTTT. Translation gives CSSEDQWTEAFF.

This clonotype was seen ten or more times. This sequence joins TRBV14 and TRBJ2-7, with TRBD2 identical over 8 bases. This CDR3 contains 14 residues. Germline lookup yields CDR1 SGHDN and CDR2 FVKESK. V shed 1 base, J shed 6 bases, and the junction held 5 bases outside the gene matches. CDR3 bases: TGTGCCAGCAGCCAAGCTCGAGCGGGAGTCGAGCAGTACTTC. Residues: CASSQARAGVEQYF.

Many counts were recorded for this clonotype. The chain carries TRBV2 and TRBJ2-7; D uncertain. The germline V and J ends were trimmed by 11 bases and 0 bases, with 14 bases remaining between them. Per germline, CDR1 SNHLY and CDR2 FYNNEI. CDR3 length: 13 residues. CDR3 sequence: CASDGKSSYEQYF. The CDR3 DNA follows: TGTGCCTCGGACGGCAAGAGCTCCTACGAGCAGTACTTC. Drawing the rest from reference TRBV2 and TRBJ2-7, the complete variable domain is EPEVTQTPSHQVTQMGQEVILRCVPISNHLYFYWYRQILGQKVEFLVSFYNNEISEKSEIFDDQFSVERPDGSNFTLKIRSTKLEDSAMYFCASDGKSSYEQYFGPGTRLTVT.

This rearrangement joins TRBV2 to TRBJ1-3, with TRBD1 as a possible D gene (5 bases). This CDR3 region has 17 residues. Trimming cost V 5 bases and J 0 bases, with 17 bases left between them. The V gene's germline CDR1 is SNHLY and CDR2 FYNNEI. Here the CDR3 DNA reads TGTGCCAGCAGTCCCTGGGGGAGGCCCGTCTCTGGAAACACCATATATTTT. Amino acid sequence: CASSPWGRPVSGNTIYF.